A selection of T cell receptor beta chains follows, all from one sample in a study of shared clonotypes between healthy human individuals. Some clones are missing from TCRdb's copy, which holds only in-frame ones; the method was immunoSEQ multiplex PCR. The data hold about 2 million clones, with about 95% observed a single time. Sequenced input: naive CD8+ T cells sorted from blood. Receptor source: a man aged 18 to 35 in good health. CDR3s include the opening cysteine and the closing phenylalanine or tryptophan. The D gene is left open where the match is weak. Clone size is not always given. Where it is, it says once, few, many or a class for expanded clones.

CDR3aa,CDR3nt,j_gene,v_gene,d_gene,abundance
CASSQVQGKRNNSPLHF,TGCGCCAGCAGCCAAGTACAGGGAAAAAGGAATAATTCACCCCTCCACTTT,TRBJ1-6,TRBV4-1,-,-
CASSLSGGGGLQIEQFF,TGTGCCAGCAGTTTATCGGGAGGAGGAGGACTACAGATTGAGCAGTTCTTC,TRBJ2-1,TRBV27,-,-
CASSVSGGAGNEQFF,TGTGCCAGCAGCGTCAGCGGGGGGGCAGGCAATGAGCAGTTCTTC,TRBJ2-1,TRBV9,TRBD2,-
CASAYSYEQYF,TGTGCCAGCGCCTATTCCTACGAGCAGTACTTC,TRBJ2-7,TRBV11-2,-,-
CASSVTMGSYNEQFF,TGTGCCAGCAGCGTGACTATGGGCTCCTACAATGAGCAGTTCTTC,TRBJ2-1,TRBV7-9,-,-
CASSFPGTAQYF,TGTGCCAGCAGTTTCCCGGGAACTGCGCAGTATTTT,TRBJ2-3,TRBV28,-,-
CASSFVFRTGFQANYGYTF,TGTGCCAGCAGTTTTGTTTTTCGGACAGGGTTTCAGGCCAACTATGGCTACACCTTC,TRBJ1-2,TRBV28,TRBD1,-
CASSPQGANTGELFF,TGTGCCAGCAGCCCACAGGGGGCGAACACCGGGGAGCTGTTTTTT,TRBJ2-2,TRBV7-9,TRBD1,-
CASSLSGGAGVDTQYF,TGTGCCAGCAGTTTATCTGGCGGGGCCGGGGTAGATACGCAGTATTTT,TRBJ2-3,TRBV27,-,-
CASSQGQGYTEAFF,TGCGCCAGCAGCCAAGGACAGGGGTACACTGAAGCTTTCTTT,TRBJ1-1,TRBV4-3,TRBD1,-
CASNGGYSNQPQHF,TGTGCCAGTAATGGGGGATATAGCAATCAGCCCCAGCATTTT,TRBJ1-5,TRBV19,-,once
CASSDLGQAGTGELFF,TGTGCCAGCAGTGACCTCGGACAGGCGGGCACCGGGGAGCTGTTTTTT,TRBJ2-2,TRBV2,TRBD1,once
CASSLRGQAGPGETQYF,TGCGCCAGCAGTCTCCGCGGACAGGCAGGCCCAGGGGAGACCCAGTACTTC,TRBJ2-5,TRBV4-1,TRBD1,-
CASSQLVDTGELFF,TGTGCCAGCAGCCAATTAGTTGACACCGGGGAGCTGTTTTTT,TRBJ2-2,TRBV11-2,-,-
CASSPFRGSTDTQYF,TGTGCCAGCAGCCCATTCCGGGGAAGCACAGATACGCAGTATTTT,TRBJ2-3,TRBV11-3,-,once
CASSKTPHPDEKLFF,TGTGCCAGCAGCAAAACGCCTCATCCGGATGAAAAACTGTTTTTT,TRBJ1-4,TRBV21-1,-,-
CASSWTGAKEQYF,TGCGCCAGCAGCTGGACGGGGGCAAAAGAGCAGTACTTC,TRBJ2-7,TRBV5-1,-,-
CASSLVDDKYQETQYF,TGTGCCAGCAGCTTAGTGGACGACAAGTACCAAGAGACCCAGTACTTC,TRBJ2-5,TRBV7-9,-,-
CASSESTQAEHEAFF,TGCGCCAGCAGTGAGTCGACTCAGGCGGAGCATGAAGCTTTCTTT,TRBJ1-1,TRBV10-2,-,-
CASSVDGLTQYF,TGTGCCAGCAGCGTAGATGGGCTGACCCAGTACTTC,TRBJ2-5,TRBV9,-,-
CASSLAGGLDEQYF,TGTGCCAGCAGTTTAGCGGGGGGGCTCGACGAGCAGTACTTC,TRBJ2-7,TRBV27,TRBD2,once
CASSDSYNEQFF,TGTGCCAGCAGCGATAGCTACAATGAGCAGTTCTTC,TRBJ2-1,TRBV5-6,-,-
CASSSPLGSSASTNEKLFF,TGTGCCAGCAGTTCCCCCTTGGGATCCTCAGCGTCAACTAATGAAAAACTGTTTTTT,TRBJ1-4,TRBV2,-,once
CASSSGTSVFTDTQYF,TGTGCCAGCAGTTCCGGGACTAGCGTATTCACAGATACGCAGTATTTT,TRBJ2-3,TRBV5-4,TRBD2,-
CASSSDQLNEKLFF,TGTGCCAGCAGCTCGGACCAGCTTAATGAAAAACTGTTTTTT,TRBJ1-4,TRBV7-9,-,-
CASTRGRAGYQETQYF,TGTGCCAGCACTCGGGGGCGGGCTGGGTACCAAGAGACCCAGTACTTC,TRBJ2-5,TRBV7-2,-,-
CASSKEVREFANTGELFF,TGTGCCAGCAGCAAAGAGGTCAGGGAGTTCGCGAACACCGGGGAGCTGTTTTTT,TRBJ2-2,TRBV21-1,-,-
CASSPTEGYTGELFF,TGTGCCAGCAGCCCGACGGAGGGGTACACCGGGGAGCTGTTTTTT,TRBJ2-2,TRBV9,-,-
CASEGSSEQFF,TGTGCCAGCGAAGGGTCGAGTGAGCAGTTCTTC,TRBJ2-1,TRBV2,-,-
CASSDPDGQNTEAFF,TGTGCCAGCAGTGACCCGGACGGGCAGAACACTGAAGCTTTCTTT,TRBJ1-1,TRBV6-4,-,-
CASSPWESSYEQYF,TGTGCCAGCAGTCCCTGGGAGAGCTCCTACGAGCAGTACTTC,TRBJ2-7,TRBV27,-,once
CASRINRGHEQYF,TGTGCCAGCAGGATAAACAGGGGCCACGAGCAGTACTTC,TRBJ2-7,TRBV28,TRBD1,-
CSARIGEPQHF,TGCAGTGCTAGAATCGGGGAGCCCCAGCATTTT,TRBJ1-5,TRBV20-1,-,few
CASSQGQSNSPLHF,TGTGCCAGCAGCCAAGGACAAAGCAATTCACCCCTCCACTTT,TRBJ1-6,TRBV9,-,-
CASSDRAGWYEQYF,TGTGCCAGCAGTGATCGGGCGGGCTGGTACGAGCAGTACTTC,TRBJ2-7,TRBV2,-,-
CASSGWDHDSNQPQHF,TGCGCCAGCAGTGGCTGGGACCACGATAGCAATCAGCCCCAGCATTTT,TRBJ1-5,TRBV10-2,-,-
CASSLLAGVLSYEQYF,TGCGCCAGCAGCTTGTTAGCGGGGGTGTTATCCTACGAGCAGTACTTC,TRBJ2-7,TRBV5-1,TRBD2,-
CSVYKMNTEAFF,TGCAGCGTTTACAAGATGAACACTGAAGCTTTCTTT,TRBJ1-1,TRBV29-1,-,-
CAWSVVSGGGETQYF,TGTGCCTGGAGTGTAGTTAGCGGGGGGGGAGAGACCCAGTACTTC,TRBJ2-5,TRBV30,TRBD2,-
CASSQDSLRVRTDTQYF,TGCGCCAGCAGCCAAGACAGTCTCCGAGTACGCACAGATACGCAGTATTTT,TRBJ2-3,TRBV4-1,-,-
CASSQQGYNSPLHF,TGCGCCAGCAGCCAGCAGGGCTATAATTCACCCCTCCACTTT,TRBJ1-6,TRBV4-1,-,once
CASSEGSLSEAFF,TGTGCCAGCAGTGAAGGAAGCTTGTCTGAAGCTTTCTTT,TRBJ1-1,TRBV6-1,-,-